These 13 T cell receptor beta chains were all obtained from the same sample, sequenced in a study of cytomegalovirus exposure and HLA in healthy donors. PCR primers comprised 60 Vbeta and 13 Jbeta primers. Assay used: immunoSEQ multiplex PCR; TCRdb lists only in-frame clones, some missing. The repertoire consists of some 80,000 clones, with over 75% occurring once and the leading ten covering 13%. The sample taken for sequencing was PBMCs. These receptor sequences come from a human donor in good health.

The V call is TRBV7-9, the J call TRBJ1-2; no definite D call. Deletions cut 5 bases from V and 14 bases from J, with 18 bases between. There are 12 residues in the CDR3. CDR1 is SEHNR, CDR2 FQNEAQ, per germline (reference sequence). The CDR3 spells CASSAGPIPWTF. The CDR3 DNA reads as TGTGCCAGCAGCGCGGGCCCTATCCCTTGGACCTTC.

CDR3 residues: CASSSASGGAYEQYF. Here the CDR3 DNA reads TGCGCCAGCAGCTCCGCTAGCGGGGGGGCTTACGAGCAGTACTTC. The chain employs TRBV5-1 and TRBJ2-7; 12 positions agree with TRBD2. The CDR3 is 15 residues long. After removal of 3 bases from V and 4 bases from J, the junction contained 5 bases not matched to a gene. Germline CDR1 SGHRS, CDR2 YFSETQ.

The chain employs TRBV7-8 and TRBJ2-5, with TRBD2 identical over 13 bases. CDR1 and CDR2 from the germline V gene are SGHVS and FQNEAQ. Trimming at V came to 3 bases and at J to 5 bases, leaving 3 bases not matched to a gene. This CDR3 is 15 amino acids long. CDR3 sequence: CASSFRGLAGETQYF. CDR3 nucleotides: TGTGCCAGCAGCTTCCGGGGACTAGCGGGGGAGACCCAGTACTTC.

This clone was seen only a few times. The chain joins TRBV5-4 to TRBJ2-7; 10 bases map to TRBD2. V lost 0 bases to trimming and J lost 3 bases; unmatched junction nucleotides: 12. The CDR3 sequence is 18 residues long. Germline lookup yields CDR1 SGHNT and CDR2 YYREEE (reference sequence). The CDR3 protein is CASSLGLAGEGLIYEQYF. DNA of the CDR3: TGTGCCAGCAGCTTGGGGCTAGCGGGGGAGGGCCTTATCTACGAGCAGTACTTC.

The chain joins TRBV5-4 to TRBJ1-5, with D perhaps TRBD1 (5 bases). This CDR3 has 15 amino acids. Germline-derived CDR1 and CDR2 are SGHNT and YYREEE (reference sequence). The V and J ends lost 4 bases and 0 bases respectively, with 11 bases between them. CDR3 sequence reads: CASSVQGFSNQPQHF. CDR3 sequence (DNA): TGTGCCAGCAGCGTTCAGGGCTTTAGCAATCAGCCCCAGCATTTT.

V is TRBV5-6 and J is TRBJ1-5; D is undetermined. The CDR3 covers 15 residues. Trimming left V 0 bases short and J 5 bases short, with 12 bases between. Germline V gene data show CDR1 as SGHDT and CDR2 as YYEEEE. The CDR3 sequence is CASSLGPRSDQPQHF. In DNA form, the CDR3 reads TGTGCCAGCAGCTTGGGGCCTAGGAGCGATCAGCCCCAGCATTTT.

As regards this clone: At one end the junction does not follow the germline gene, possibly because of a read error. The CDR3 is CSSSFVGQIYTF. CDR3 nucleotides: TGTTCCAGCAGCTTCGTGGGCCAAATCTACACCTTC. This chain joins TRBV7-9 and TRBJ1-2; D is unresolved. The CDR3 spans 12 residues. CDR1 and CDR2 (germline): SEHNR, FQNEAQ (reference sequence).

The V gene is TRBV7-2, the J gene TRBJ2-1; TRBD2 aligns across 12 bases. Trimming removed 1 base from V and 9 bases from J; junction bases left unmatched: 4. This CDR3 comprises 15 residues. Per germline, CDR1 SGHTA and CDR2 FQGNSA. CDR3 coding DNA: TGTGCCAGCAGCTTAGAGCTAGCGGGGGGGACTGAGCAGTTCTTC. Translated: CASSLELAGGTEQFF.

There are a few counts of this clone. CDR3 coding DNA: TGTGCCAGCAGCTCCTCCAAGATGCTCGAGTATGGCTACACCTTC. It encodes CASSSSKMLEYGYTF. This chain connects TRBV7-9 to TRBJ1-2; unclear D gene. Germline CDR1 is SEHNR and CDR2 is FQNEAQ (reference sequence). Trimming stripped 4 bases from V and 5 bases from J, with 17 bases between. The CDR3 totals 15 residues.

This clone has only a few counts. CDR3 bases: TGTGCCAGCTCCCCCGGGACAGGGGAGGGTGAAAAACTGTTTTTT. This codes for CASSPGTGEGEKLFF. This chain uses TRBV18 with TRBJ1-4; TRBD1 matches 10 bases. This CDR3 has 15 amino acids. In germline, CDR1 is KGHSH, CDR2 LQKENI. The J segment lost 7 bases and the V segment lost 6 bases, leaving 8 bases of the junction unmatched.

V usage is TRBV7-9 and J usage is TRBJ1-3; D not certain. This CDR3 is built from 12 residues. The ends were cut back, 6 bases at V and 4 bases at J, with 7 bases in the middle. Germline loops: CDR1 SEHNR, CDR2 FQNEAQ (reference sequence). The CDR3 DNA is TGTGCCAGCAGTAGTGCCGGAAACACCATATATTTT. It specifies CASSSAGNTIYF.

CDR3 nucleotide sequence: TGTGCCAGCAGCCCTGGGACAGGCACTGAAGCTTTCTTT. It yields the protein CASSPGTGTEAFF. This chain joins TRBV6-4 and TRBJ1-1, with TRBD1 identical over 8 bases. V lost 6 bases to trimming and J lost 4 bases; unmatched junction nucleotides: 4. The CDR3 totals 13 residues. From germline, CDR1 is MRHNA and CDR2 SNTAGT.

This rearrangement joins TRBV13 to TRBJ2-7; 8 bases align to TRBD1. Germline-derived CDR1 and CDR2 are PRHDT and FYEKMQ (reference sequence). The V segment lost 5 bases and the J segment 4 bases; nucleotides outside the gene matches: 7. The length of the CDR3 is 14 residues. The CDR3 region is CASSPRQGKYEQYF. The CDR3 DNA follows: TGTGCCAGCAGCCCCCGACAGGGGAAATACGAGCAGTACTTC.